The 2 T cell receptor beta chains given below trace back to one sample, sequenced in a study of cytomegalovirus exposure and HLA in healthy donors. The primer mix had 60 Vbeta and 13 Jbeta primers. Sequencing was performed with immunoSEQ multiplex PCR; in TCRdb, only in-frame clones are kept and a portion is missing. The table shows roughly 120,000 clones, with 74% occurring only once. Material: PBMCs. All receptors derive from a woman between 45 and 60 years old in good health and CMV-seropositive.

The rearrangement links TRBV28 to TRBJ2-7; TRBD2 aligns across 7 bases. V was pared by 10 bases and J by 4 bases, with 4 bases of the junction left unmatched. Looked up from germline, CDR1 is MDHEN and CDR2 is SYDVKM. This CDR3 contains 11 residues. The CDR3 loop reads CATGLVYEQYF. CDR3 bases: TGTGCCACAGGACTAGTATACGAGCAGTACTTC.

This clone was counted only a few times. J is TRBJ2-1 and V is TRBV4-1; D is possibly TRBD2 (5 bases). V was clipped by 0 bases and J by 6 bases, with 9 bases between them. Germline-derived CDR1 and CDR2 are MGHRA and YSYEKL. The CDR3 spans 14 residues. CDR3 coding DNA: TGCGCCAGCAGCCAAGATGGCGGGTTCAATGAGCAGTTCTTC. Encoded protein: CASSQDGGFNEQFF.